Included here is one TCR beta chain sequence, with context. Its antigen is as yet unknown. The CDR3 runs to 13 residues. Germline V gene lookup returns CDR1 SNHLY and CDR2 FYNNEI. Losses at the gene ends were 5 bases for V and 8 bases for J; bases not matched to a gene: 6. The sample belongs to a study of cytomegalovirus exposure and HLA in healthy donors. Study background: The same platform as the approximately 640 first-cohort repertoires was used for the 130 or so validation repertoires, a later analysis reported.

Sequencing was performed with immunoSEQ multiplex PCR; in TCRdb, only in-frame clones are kept and a portion is missing. The sample has about 220,000 clones, more than 75% seen once. Broader study findings: Confirmation was obtained in vitro that a few CMV-associated chains are specific for CMV antigens. Reports credit the classifier with highly specific, highly sensitive diagnosis of cytomegalovirus status.

Sequenced sample: PBMCs. This TCR was recovered from a man aged 18 to 30 in good health and CMV-seronegative. V gene TRBV2 combines with J gene TRBJ1-2, with 9 bases matching TRBD1. The CDR3 here is CASSFRTGDGYTF. As DNA, the CDR3 is TGTGCCAGCAGTTTTCGGACAGGGGACGGCTACACCTTC. Looking up the rest from reference TRBV2 and TRBJ1-2 gives the full variable domain: EPEVTQTPSHQVTQMGQEVILRCVPISNHLYFYWYRQILGQKVEFLVSFYNNEISEKSEIFDDQFSVERPDGSNFTLKIRSTKLEDSAMYFCASSFRTGDGYTFGSGTRLTVV.